This T cell receptor beta chain comes out of a study of blood T cells in healthy people across ages. This CDR3 has 14 amino acids. Germline V gene data show CDR1 as SGHRS and CDR2 as YFSETQ. Trimming removed 2 bases at V and 2 bases at J, with 10 bases between. General study results and limits: There were more naive CD4+ cells and higher diversity in long-lived donors than in aged donors.

This clonotype was detected many times. Its specificity is not known. Sample-barcoded 5' priming and a J-beta primer mix drove a second PCR of about 6 to 12 cycles. Individual samples furnished no less than 2.5 million CDR3-containing paired-end reads apiece. TCRdb called the 5' RACE reads again in MiXCR, with one record for every CDR3 protein. The sample lists some 1.8 million distinct CDR3 sequences; around 42% were seen once. This sequence was found in a human donor in good health. The chain recombines TRBV5-1 with TRBJ1-2; D uncertain. The sequenced sample was blood. CDR3 in DNA: TGCGCCAGCAGCTTCCGGACGGGAAACTATGGCTACACCTTC. Its translation: CASSFRTGNYGYTF.